A selection of T cell receptor beta chains follows, all from one sample in a study of OX40 agonist ivuxolimab in advanced cancers. The table came from immunoSEQ multiplex PCR; TCRdb's copy has only in-frame clones and leaves some out. The sample lists approximately 91,000 clones, 87% occurring once. The sample in question was CD4+ or CD8+ T cells sorted from blood, obtained in a trial of the OX40 agonist ivuxolimab. All receptors come from an adult with an advanced solid tumor such as melanoma, head and neck, liver or kidney cancer. CDR3s include the opening cysteine and the closing phenylalanine or tryptophan. D genes are given only for firm matches. Size tells how often a clone was seen (once, few, many) or the class of an expanded clone, and some rows leave it out.

J	size	V	D	DNA	CDR3
TRBJ1-5	-	TRBV5-5	-	TGTGCCAGCAGCTTGGACAGGGATAGCAATCAGCCCCAGCATTTT	CASSLDRDSNQPQHF
TRBJ1-1	-	TRBV14	-	TGTGCCAGCAGCCGAAGTCTTGGTAGGGCGGACACTGAAGCTTTCTTT	CASSRSLGRADTEAFF
TRBJ1-5	-	TRBV2	TRBD1	TGTGCCAGCAAACAGGGGGCTGGGGCGCCCCAGCATTTT	CASKQGAGAPQHF
TRBJ2-6	-	TRBV15	-	TGTGCCACCAGCAGAGGCGTGGGAGCTGGGGCCAACGTCCTGACTTTC	CATSRGVGAGANVLTF
TRBJ2-7	-	TRBV7-9	TRBD1	TGTGCCAGCAGCTTCCAGGGCCAGGACAGGGATAATGTGCAGTACTTC	CASSFQGQDRDNVQYF
TRBJ1-2	-	TRBV4-1	-	TGCGCCAGCAGCCAAGGTGGTATAAGGGTTCTATATGGCTACACCTTC	CASSQGGIRVLYGYTF
TRBJ1-1	-	TRBV5-4	-	TGTGCCAGCAGGGAATCTGGGTCGGAAATTAACACTGAAGCTTTCTTT	CASRESGSEINTEAFF
TRBJ2-7	-	TRBV5-6	-	TGTGCCAGCAGCTTTACGGGGGACGAGCAGTACTTC	CASSFTGDEQYF
TRBJ2-1	-	TRBV6-6	-	TGTGCCACCTCTCGGTCCTACAATGAGCAGTTCTTC	CATSRSYNEQFF
TRBJ1-1	-	TRBV7-2	TRBD1	TGTGCCAGCAGAGAGACAGGGGTGCAGATGAACACTGAAGCTTTCTTT	CASRETGVQMNTEAFF
TRBJ1-2	-	TRBV5-5	-	TGTGCCAGCACCCCGTCAGGAAACTATGGCTACACCTTC	CASTPSGNYGYTF
TRBJ2-5	few	TRBV11-2	TRBD2	TGTGCCAGCAGCTTGACTAGCGGGCAAGAGACCCAGTACTTC	CASSLTSGQETQYF
TRBJ1-1	-	TRBV4-3	TRBD1	TGCGCCAGCAGTTCAACAGGGGTCACTGAAGCTTTCTTT	CASSSTGVTEAFF
TRBJ2-7	-	TRBV19	-	TGTGCCAGTAGTATGGGGCGGGGCACCTACGAGCAGTACTTC	CASSMGRGTYEQYF
TRBJ1-1	-	TRBV10-2	-	TGCGCCAGCGTACGGGGGGGGGTCACTGAAGCTTTCTTT	CASVRGGVTEAFF
TRBJ2-1	-	TRBV30	-	TGTGCCTGGAGTCACAGGGTGGGTTACAATGAGCAGTTCTTC	CAWSHRVGYNEQFF
TRBJ1-6	-	TRBV7-3	TRBD1	TGTGCCAGCAGCCAACGGACAGGGGGGAATTCACCCCTCCACTTT	CASSQRTGGNSPLHF
TRBJ2-2	-	TRBV5-4	-	TGTGCCAGCAGCTTGGGCTCCCTATACACGAACACCGGGGAGCTGTTTTTT	CASSLGSLYTNTGELFF
TRBJ2-2	-	TRBV2	TRBD1	TGTGCCAGCAGCCGACAGGGGGCAGCCGGGGAGCTGTTTTTT	CASSRQGAAGELFF
TRBJ2-7	-	TRBV6-1	TRBD1	TGTGCCAGCATCAACAGGGGCATATACGAGCAGTACTTC	CASINRGIYEQYF
TRBJ1-6	few	TRBV14	-	TGTGCCAGCAGCCAAATAATGGTCGCAAATTCACCCCTCCACTTT	CASSQIMVANSPLHF
TRBJ2-1	-	TRBV13	-	TGTGCCAGCAGCTTAACAGCGAACAATGAGCAGTTCTTC	CASSLTANNEQFF
TRBJ1-1	-	TRBV27	-	TGTGCCAGCAGCTTCAAACCAGGGGCATGGAACACTGAAGCTTTCTTT	CASSFKPGAWNTEAFF
TRBJ1-1	-	TRBV10-1	-	TGCGCCAGCACCGACGGACGGCACACTGAAGCTTTCTTT	CASTDGRHTEAFF
TRBJ2-7	-	TRBV2	TRBD2	TGTGCCAGCAGGGGGACTAGCGGGGTCTACGAGCAGTACTTC	CASRGTSGVYEQYF
TRBJ1-2	-	TRBV9	TRBD1	TGTGCCAGCAGCGTAGCTGGGACAGGCTCTAACTATGGCTACACCTTC	CASSVAGTGSNYGYTF
TRBJ2-1	-	TRBV5-4	TRBD1	TGTGCCAGCAGCAAACCGGGACAGGGGAAGAATGAGCAGTTCTTC	CASSKPGQGKNEQFF
TRBJ1-1	-	TRBV11-2	TRBD1	TGTGCCAGCAGCTTAGTCGGACAGGGTCCCACTGAAGCTTTCTTT	CASSLVGQGPTEAFF
TRBJ2-3	-	TRBV4-2	TRBD2	TGTGCCAGCAGCCAAGCCGTGGCGGGGGGGCATACAGATACGCAGTATTTT	CASSQAVAGGHTDTQYF
TRBJ2-1	-	TRBV7-6	TRBD2	TGTGCCAGCAGCTTATGGACATTCAGACCTAGCGGGGCGACGTACAATGAGCAGTTCTTC	CASSLWTFRPSGATYNEQFF
TRBJ2-1	-	TRBV14	-	TGTGCCAGCAGCCAGTGGGAGGCAGTCTACAATGAGCAGTTCTTC	CASSQWEAVYNEQFF
TRBJ2-1	-	TRBV7-2	-	TGTGCCAGCAGACCCGGGACAATAGCCTCGCATGAGCAGTTCTTC	CASRPGTIASHEQFF
TRBJ1-6	few	TRBV6-1	-	TGTGCCAGCAGTGTGGGACATGACTCACCCCTCCACTTT	CASSVGHDSPLHF
TRBJ1-2	-	TRBV9	TRBD1	TGTGCCAGCAGCGTAGGGACAGGCCTGCTAGTCTATGGCTACACCTTC	CASSVGTGLLVYGYTF
TRBJ2-2	-	TRBV5-1	-	TGCGCCAGCAGCTTGGGGACAGTTAACACCGGGGAGCTGTTTTTT	CASSLGTVNTGELFF
TRBJ2-2	-	TRBV12-5	-	TGTGCTAGTGGGGCCTGGTCAGGGAACACCGGGGAGCTGTTTTTT	CASGAWSGNTGELFF
TRBJ1-2	-	TRBV30	-	TGTGCCTGGAGTGTACTGGACTCCCGAAGCGTTAGTGGCTACACCTTC	CAWSVLDSRSVSGYTF
TRBJ2-7	-	TRBV27	-	TGTGCCAGCACGTTCTCCCTAGGGGGCGAGCAGTACTTC	CASTFSLGGEQYF
TRBJ1-2	-	TRBV10-1	TRBD1	TGCGCCAGCAGTGCCTCGGGACAGCTCGGGTATGGCTACACCTTC	CASSASGQLGYGYTF
TRBJ2-3	-	TRBV14	-	TGTGCCAGCAGCCGAGTTGGCACAGATACGCAGTATTTT	CASSRVGTDTQYF
TRBJ1-1	-	TRBV5-1	TRBD1	TGCGCCAGCAGCTACCGGACAGGACCGAACACTGAAGCTTTCTTT	CASSYRTGPNTEAFF
TRBJ1-1	few	TRBV18	-	TGTGCCAGCTCTCCCCAGAGGACTGAAGCTTTCTTT	CASSPQRTEAFF
TRBJ2-7	-	TRBV9	TRBD2	TGTGCCAGCAGCGTAGGTGGTCTAGCGGGCGAGCAGTACTTC	CASSVGGLAGEQYF
TRBJ1-2	-	TRBV18	-	TGTGCCAGCTCACCCCGCCCGGGGCTAGATGGCTACACCTTC	CASSPRPGLDGYTF
TRBJ1-1	-	TRBV6-6	-	TGTGCCAGTAATCGAATCCGGGCCACTGAAGCTTTCTTT	CASNRIRATEAFF
TRBJ2-3	once	TRBV4-2	TRBD2	TGTGCCAGCAGCCAAGTAGCGGGGAGGCGGGATACGCAGTATTTT	CASSQVAGRRDTQYF
TRBJ1-2	-	TRBV9	-	TGTGCCAGCAGCGTGAGGGAGATTAATTTAAACTATGGCTACACCTTC	CASSVREINLNYGYTF
TRBJ1-1	many	TRBV11-2	-	TGTGCCAGCAGCCCACCAGTGGGAACTGAAGCTTTCTTT	CASSPPVGTEAFF
TRBJ2-2	-	TRBV7-2	-	TGTGCCAGCACCTCATGGAACACCGGGGAGCTGTTTTTT	CASTSWNTGELFF
TRBJ2-5	-	TRBV11-1	-	TGTGCCAGCAGCTTAGTACAGGGCGGGGAGACCCAGTACTTC	CASSLVQGGETQYF
TRBJ1-1	-	TRBV7-6	-	TGTGCCAGCAGCTCACCCTCGGGGAGGAGCGACACTGAAGCTTTCTTT	CASSSPSGRSDTEAFF
TRBJ1-2	-	TRBV4-2	TRBD1	TGTGCCAGCAGCCACAGTGGGGCAGGGGGCGGTAACTATGGCTACACCTTC	CASSHSGAGGGNYGYTF
TRBJ2-5	-	TRBV18	-	TGTGCCAGCTCACCTCAGCAGGCAGGGTCGACCCAGTACTTC	CASSPQQAGSTQYF
TRBJ2-5	-	TRBV11-2	TRBD2	TGTGCCAGCAGCTCGCGGACTAGCGTCGAAGAGACCCAGTACTTC	CASSSRTSVEETQYF
TRBJ1-3	-	TRBV6-4	TRBD1	TGTGCCAGCAGTGCCGGGACAGGGAGTAACACCATGTATTTT	CASSAGTGSNTMYF
TRBJ1-5	-	TRBV19	-	TGTGCCAGTAAGGACAGCGTGGGGAATCAGCCCCAGCATTTT	CASKDSVGNQPQHF
TRBJ1-2	-	TRBV6-6	TRBD1	TGTGCCAGCATTAACAGGGGAGAATATGGCTACACCTTC	CASINRGEYGYTF
TRBJ2-3	once	TRBV6-5	-	TGTGCCAGCAGGAGGGGGAGATGGGATACGCAGTATTTT	CASRRGRWDTQYF